This TCR beta chain was recorded in a study of response to subunit inactivated influenza vaccine. Study-wide results and limits: A suggestion made by the authors is that each seasonal influenza vaccination recruits few new T cells.

The table lists this clonotype with a few counts. Its antigen is unidentified. This CDR3 contains 15 residues. With V trimmed by 6 bases and J by 2 bases, 6 bases remained unmatched. Germline CDR1 reads DFQATT; CDR2 reads SNEGSKA (reference sequence). TCRdb used MiXCR to reprocess the RT-PCR reads, holding one entry per CDR3 protein. This table has over 800,000 distinct CDR3 sequences, roughly 20% appearing once. The sequences come from PBMCs from blood, collected 5 days after vaccination. This TCR was sampled from a man between 50 and 59 years old who received an inactivated influenza vaccine. The V gene is TRBV20-1, the J gene TRBJ2-3; 12 bases match TRBD2. CDR3 sequence reads: CSATRTSGITDTQYF. The CDR3 region has the DNA TGCAGTGCCACCCGGACTAGCGGGATCACAGATACGCAGTATTTT.